The 24 T cell receptor beta chains reported below all come from one sample, sequenced in a study of cytomegalovirus exposure and HLA in healthy donors. PCR primers comprised 60 Vbeta and 13 Jbeta primers. Sequencing was performed with immunoSEQ multiplex PCR; in TCRdb, only in-frame clones are kept and a portion is missing. Among more than 250,000 clones listed, roughly 90% were seen once. Sequencing was performed on PBMCs. Receptors were obtained from a woman under 30 in good health and CMV-seronegative.

In this sample, this clone turned up once. The rearrangement joins TRBV5-1 to TRBJ1-1; D gene ambiguous. This CDR3 spans 13 amino acids. V was trimmed by 5 bases and J by 2 bases, leaving 10 bases between them. Germline V gene sequence: CDR1 SGHRS, CDR2 YFSETQ. CDR3: CASSHGSNTEAFF. CDR3 bases: TGCGCCAGCAGTCACGGGAGCAACACTGAAGCTTTCTTT.

This sequence joins TRBV5-1 and TRBJ2-3; tentatively, D is TRBD2 (6 bases). The germline V gene encodes CDR1 SGHRS and CDR2 YFSETQ. The CDR3 extends over 13 amino acids. Trimming removed 0 bases from V and 4 bases from J, with 6 bases in between. The CDR3 sequence is CASSLGGADTQYF. CDR3 sequence (DNA): TGCGCCAGCAGCTTGGGGGGGGCAGATACGCAGTATTTT.

The gene calls are TRBV15 and TRBJ1-1; tentative D call: TRBD1 (5 bases). The CDR3 has 13 amino acids. V lost 5 bases, J lost 1 base, and 8 bases lay in between. Germline values: CDR1 LNHNV, CDR2 YYDKDF (reference sequence). The CDR3 DNA follows: TGTGCCACCAGCGGGGCCCCGAACACTGAAGCTTTCTTT. It codes for CATSGAPNTEAFF.

This clone came up once. The V and J genes are TRBV9 and TRBJ2-7; tentative D call: TRBD1 (6 bases). Per germline, CDR1 SGDLS and CDR2 YYNGEE. Trimming left V 0 bases short and J 2 bases short, with 12 bases between. The CDR3 covers 15 residues. The CDR3 sequence: CASSVGGHPTYEQYF. The CDR3 DNA reads TGTGCCAGCAGCGTAGGGGGACACCCTACCTACGAGCAGTACTTC. Together with reference TRBV9 and TRBJ2-7, the CDR3 gives the full variable domain: DSGVTQTPKHLITATGQRVTLRCSPRSGDLSVYWYQQSLDQGLQFLIQYYNGEERAKGNILERFSAQQFPDLHSELNLSSLELGDSALYFCASSVGGHPTYEQYFGPGTRLTVT.

About this clone: It is likely a read error, because the conserved phenylalanine at the end of the CDR3 is missing. This rearrangement joins TRBV5-4 to TRBJ1-2, with 7 bases lining up with TRBD1. The CDR3 is 16 residues long. The V gene's germline CDR1 is SGHNT and CDR2 YYREEE (reference sequence). V gave up 4 bases and J gave up 1 base; unmatched junction bases: 10. Written as DNA, the CDR3 is TGTGCCAGCAGCAAACCCGACAGGGCTTTTAACTATGGCTACACCCTC. The encoded protein is CASSKPDRAFNYGYTL.

This clone was seen once. This chain links TRBV30 with TRBJ1-6; 7 nucleotides line up with TRBD1. Germline lookup yields CDR1 GTSNPN and CDR2 SVGIG (reference sequence). The length of the CDR3 is 15 residues. V dropped 5 bases and J dropped 2; count of bases not matched to a gene: 6. As DNA, the CDR3 is TGTGCCTGGCGCGAGACAGGGACCTATAATTCACCCCTCCACTTT. Its protein product is CAWRETGTYNSPLHF.

The V and J genes are TRBV5-6 and TRBJ1-4; D gene ambiguous. V dropped 0 bases and J dropped 8 bases, with 11 bases sitting between them. This CDR3 is 14 amino acids long. CDR1 and CDR2 (germline): SGHDT, YYEEEE. CDR3 sequence: CASSLGGLPEKLFF. The CDR3 DNA follows: TGTGCCAGCAGCTTGGGTGGCCTGCCGGAAAAACTGTTTTTT.

CDR3 in amino acids: CAIRQGSYNSPLHF. Written as DNA, the CDR3 is TGTGCCATCAGGCAGGGCTCCTATAATTCACCCCTCCACTTT. The rearrangement links TRBV10-3 to TRBJ1-6; D might be TRBD1 (5 bases). This CDR3 comprises 14 residues. The ends were cut back, 6 bases at V and 0 bases at J, with 6 bases in the middle. Germline-derived CDR1 and CDR2 are ENHRY and SYGVKD.

This chain connects TRBV7-2 to TRBJ1-6; D perhaps matches TRBD1 (6 bases). V lost 5 bases to trimming and J lost 5 bases, with 13 bases between them. Germline V gene sequence: CDR1 SGHTA, CDR2 FQGNSA. The CDR3 covers 15 residues. For the CDR3, the DNA is TGTGCCAGCAGCCTCCTTGGACAGCATAATTCACCCCTCCACTTT. Protein product: CASSLLGQHNSPLHF.

The gene calls are TRBV7-8 and TRBJ2-7; D perhaps matches TRBD2 (5 bases). The CDR3 contains 12 residues. Germline CDR1 reads SGHVS; CDR2 reads FQNEAQ. Trimming removed 5 bases at V and 6 bases at J, with 11 bases between. CDR3 coding DNA: TGTGCCAGCAGCACCGGGGTCCCCGAGCAGTACTTC. Amino acid sequence: CASSTGVPEQYF.

The V call is TRBV2, the J call TRBJ1-6, with TRBD1 matching over 9 bases. This CDR3 spans 15 amino acids. Trimming at V came to 6 bases and at J to 14 bases, leaving 14 bases not matched to a gene. Germline V gene lookup returns CDR1 SNHLY and CDR2 FYNNEI. In DNA, the CDR3 is TGTGCCAGCAGGACGGTACCGGGACAGGGTAGTACCCTCCACTTT. Translation: CASRTVPGQGSTLHF.

The chain carries TRBV7-9 and TRBJ2-1; TRBD2 matches 13 bases. Germline lookup yields CDR1 SEHNR and CDR2 FQNEAQ (reference sequence). This CDR3 spans 15 amino acids. With V trimmed by 5 bases and J by 9 bases, 7 bases remained unmatched. CDR3 sequence reads: CASSGGTSGAPEQFF. In DNA, the CDR3 is TGTGCCAGCAGCGGGGGGACTAGCGGGGCGCCTGAGCAGTTCTTC. Looking up the rest from reference TRBV7-9 and TRBJ2-1 gives the full variable domain: DTGVSQNPRHKITKRGQNVTFRCDPISEHNRLYWYRQTLGQGPEFLTYFQNEAQLEKSRLLSDRFSAERPKGSFSTLEIQRTEQGDSAMYLCASSGGTSGAPEQFFGPGTRLTVL.

The genes are TRBV29-1 and TRBJ2-2; D is perhaps TRBD1 (5 bases). Trimming took 7 bases from V and 6 from J, leaving 18 bases between them. The CDR3 contains 14 residues. CDR1 and CDR2 (germline): SQVTM, ANQGSEA. In DNA form, the CDR3 reads TGCAGCGCTGCGAGACAGTTTGCGCCCGGGGAGCTGTTTTTT. Translated: CSAARQFAPGELFF.

The chain couples TRBV6-6 to TRBJ2-2, with 7 bases lining up with TRBD1. This CDR3 has 15 amino acids. J gave up 3 bases and V 10 bases, and 11 bases lay outside the gene matches. The germline V gene encodes CDR1 MNHNY and CDR2 SVGAGI (reference sequence). CDR3 nucleotide sequence: TGTGCCAACTCTTTTGACAGGGTGGACACCGGGGAGCTGTTTTTT. Translation: CANSFDRVDTGELFF.

The gene calls are TRBV9 and TRBJ2-3; TRBD2 matches at 10 bases. V shed 0 bases, J shed 4 bases, and the junction held 2 bases outside the gene matches. Germline V gene data show CDR1 as SGDLS and CDR2 as YYNGEE. The CDR3 contains 15 residues. The CDR3: CASSVDSGGADTQYF. Here the CDR3 DNA reads TGTGCCAGCAGCGTAGACAGCGGGGGGGCAGATACGCAGTATTTT.

This rearrangement joins TRBV5-6 to TRBJ2-7; D uncertain. The germline V gene has CDR1 SGHDT and CDR2 YYEEEE. The CDR3 runs 11 residues. Trimming removed 0 bases at V and 4 bases at J, with 2 bases between. CDR3 sequence: CASSLAYEQYF. CDR3 bases: TGTGCCAGCAGCTTGGCATACGAGCAGTACTTC.

This chain joins TRBV27 and TRBJ2-7, with 7 nucleotides matching TRBD1. Germline values: CDR1 MNHEY, CDR2 SMNVEV (reference sequence). This CDR3 is built from 16 residues. The V gene end was trimmed by 4 bases and the J gene end by 1 base; junction bases not matched to a gene: 10. CDR3: CASSSVGTATSYEQYF. In DNA form, the CDR3 reads TGTGCCAGCAGTTCCGTCGGGACAGCGACTTCCTACGAGCAGTACTTC.

The chain has TRBV2 and TRBJ1-2, with D tentatively TRBD1 (6 bases). The CDR3 loop spans 16 amino acids. Trimming pared 2 bases from V and 2 bases from J, leaving 15 bases between. Germline V gives CDR1 SNHLY, CDR2 FYNNEI. CDR3 sequence reads: CASSENRDRSNYGYTF. CDR3 DNA sequence: TGTGCCAGCAGTGAAAACCGTGACAGGTCCAACTATGGCTACACCTTC.

V is TRBV27 and J is TRBJ2-7; 13 positions agree with TRBD2. The CDR3 sequence is 16 residues long. Germline V gene data show CDR1 as MNHEY and CDR2 as SMNVEV (reference sequence). Trimming took 4 bases from V and 4 from J; bases not matched to a gene: 7. CDR3 DNA: TGTGCCAGCAGTTCTAGACTAGCGGGGGGCTTTTACGAGCAGTACTTC. Protein sequence: CASSSRLAGGFYEQYF.

The chain carries TRBV27 and TRBJ1-1; maybe TRBD1 (5 bases). V lost 2 bases and J lost 2, with 12 bases in between. Germline values: CDR1 MNHEY, CDR2 SMNVEV (reference sequence). The CDR3 loop spans 15 amino acids. CDR3 residues: CASSLNPQGNTEAFF. Written as DNA, the CDR3 is TGTGCCAGCAGTTTAAACCCTCAGGGTAACACTGAAGCTTTCTTT.

V and J are TRBV5-4 and TRBJ1-2; D is possibly TRBD1 (5 bases). The CDR3 sequence is 14 residues long. V was trimmed by 0 bases and J by 4 bases, leaving 10 bases between them. Germline V gene lookup returns CDR1 SGHNT and CDR2 YYREEE (reference sequence). In DNA, the CDR3 is TGTGCCAGCAGCTTGGACCTGGGGGGCTATGGCTACACCTTC. It codes for CASSLDLGGYGYTF.

The chain combines TRBV28 with TRBJ2-1, with 9 bases identical to TRBD2. Germline V gene sequence: CDR1 MDHEN, CDR2 SYDVKM. The CDR3 spans 17 residues. After removal of 3 bases from V and 6 bases from J, the junction contained 12 bases not matched to a gene. CDR3 sequence: CASSLGDSGGRGNEQFF. The CDR3, as DNA: TGTGCCAGCAGTTTGGGTGATAGCGGGGGCCGAGGCAATGAGCAGTTCTTC.

V usage is TRBV5-1 and J usage is TRBJ2-3; TRBD2 agrees at 8 bases. This CDR3 is built from 13 residues. Germline-derived CDR1 and CDR2 are SGHRS and YFSETQ. V lost 0 bases and J lost 10; bases outside the gene matches: 4. The CDR3 loop is CASSLDSGGAQYF. CDR3 nucleotides: TGCGCCAGCAGCTTGGATTCGGGAGGGGCGCAGTATTTT.

Details on this clone: Compared with germline, one end of the junction differs, possibly owing to a read error. The chain couples TRBV29-1 to TRBJ1-3, with D possibly TRBD1 on 6 matching bases. The germline V gene has CDR1 SQVTM and CDR2 ANQGSEA. The CDR3 length is 14 residues. The CDR3 nucleotides read TGCAGCGTCGAAGACAGGAACTCTGGAAACACCATATATTTT. Translated: CSVEDRNSGNTIYF.